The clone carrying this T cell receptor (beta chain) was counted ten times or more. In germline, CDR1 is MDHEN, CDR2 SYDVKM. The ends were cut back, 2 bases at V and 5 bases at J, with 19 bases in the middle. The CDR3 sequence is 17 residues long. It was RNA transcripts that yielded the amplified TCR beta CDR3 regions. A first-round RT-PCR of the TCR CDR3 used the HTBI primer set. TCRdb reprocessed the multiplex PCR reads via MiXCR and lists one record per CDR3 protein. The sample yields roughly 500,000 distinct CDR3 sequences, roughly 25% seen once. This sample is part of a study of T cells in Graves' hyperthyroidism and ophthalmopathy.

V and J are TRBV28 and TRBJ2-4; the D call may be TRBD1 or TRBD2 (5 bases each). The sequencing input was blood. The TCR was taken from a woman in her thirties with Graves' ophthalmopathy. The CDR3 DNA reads TGTGCCAGCAGTTTACCCTCCAGGGTTTGGGACCAAAACATTCAGTACTTC. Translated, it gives CASSLPSRVWDQNIQYF.